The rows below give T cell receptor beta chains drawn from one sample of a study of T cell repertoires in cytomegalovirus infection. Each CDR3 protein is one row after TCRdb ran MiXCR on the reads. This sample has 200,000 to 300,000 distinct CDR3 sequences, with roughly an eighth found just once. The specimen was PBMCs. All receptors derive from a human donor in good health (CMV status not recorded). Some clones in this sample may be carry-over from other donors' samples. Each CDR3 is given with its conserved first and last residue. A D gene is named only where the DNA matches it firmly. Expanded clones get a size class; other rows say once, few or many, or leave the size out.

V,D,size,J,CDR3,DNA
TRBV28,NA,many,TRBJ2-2,CASSLLSGVGTGELFF,TGTGCCAGCAGCCTCCTCTCCGGGGTGGGCACCGGGGAGCTGTTTTTT
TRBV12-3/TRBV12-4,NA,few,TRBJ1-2,CASTRGMVANYGYTF,TGTGCCAGCACCCGAGGAATGGTGGCTAACTATGGCTACACCTTC
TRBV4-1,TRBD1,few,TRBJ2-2,CASSPRDSRTGELFF,TGCGCCAGCAGCCCGAGGGACAGCAGAACCGGGGAGCTGTTTTTT
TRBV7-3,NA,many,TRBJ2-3,CASSRGATDTQYF,TGTGCCAGCAGTCGAGGGGCCACAGATACGCAGTATTTT
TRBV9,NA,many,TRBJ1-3,CASSAGGRFLSGNTIYF,TGTGCCAGCAGCGCCGGGGGACGGTTCCTCTCTGGAAACACCATATATTTT
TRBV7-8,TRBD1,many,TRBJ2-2,CASSLRTGAGELFF,TGTGCCAGCAGCTTAAGGACAGGGGCCGGGGAGCTGTTTTTT
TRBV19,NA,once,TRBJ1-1,CASSKISEGAEAFF,TGTGCCAGTAGTAAGATTTCTGAGGGCGCTGAAGCTTTCTTT
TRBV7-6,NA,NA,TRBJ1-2,CASTKTEDYGYTF,TGTGCCAGCACCAAGACAGAAGACTATGGCTACACCTTC
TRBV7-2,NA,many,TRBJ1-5,CASSPEAGNQPQHF,TGTGCCAGCAGCCCTGAAGCGGGCAATCAGCCCCAGCATTTT
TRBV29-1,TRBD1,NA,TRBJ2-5,CSVRQGASAGVTQYF,TGCAGCGTCCGACAGGGGGCGTCGGCCGGAGTGACCCAGTACTTC
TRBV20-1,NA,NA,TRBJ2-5,CSARASDKRQETQYF,TGCAGTGCTAGAGCGTCTGACAAGCGGCAAGAGACCCAGTACTTC
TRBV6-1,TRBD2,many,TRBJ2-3,CASSPAGGGAGTDTQYF,TGTGCCAGCAGTCCCGCAGGCGGGGGGGCCGGCACAGATACGCAGTATTTT
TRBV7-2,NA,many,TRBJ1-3,CASSPQGVAGNTIYF,TGTGCCAGCAGTCCCCAGGGTGTAGCTGGAAACACCATATATTTT
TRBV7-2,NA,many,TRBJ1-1,CASSLVRAETWIEAFF,TGTGCCAGCAGCTTAGTAAGGGCAGAGACTTGGATTGAAGCTTTCTTT
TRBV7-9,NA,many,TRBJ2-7,CASWQVGGPYEQYF,TGTGCCAGCTGGCAGGTAGGGGGACCCTACGAGCAGTACTTC
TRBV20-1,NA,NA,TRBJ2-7,CSARDTGQLVSYEQYF,TGCAGTGCTAGAGATACGGGGCAGCTCGTCTCCTACGAGCAGTACTTC
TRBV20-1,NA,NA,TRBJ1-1,CSARDDRYTEAFF,TGCAGTGCTAGAGATGACAGATACACTGAAGCTTTCTTT
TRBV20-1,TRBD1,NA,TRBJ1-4,CSAPPGQGPEKLFF,TGCAGTGCTCCCCCGGGACAGGGTCCTGAAAAACTGTTTTTT
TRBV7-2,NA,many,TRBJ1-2,CASSLGQGNYGYTF,TGTGCCAGCAGCTTAGGGCAGGGAAACTATGGCTACACCTTC
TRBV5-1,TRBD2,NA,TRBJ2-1,CASSPLERGGLGSPHEQFF,TGCGCCAGCAGCCCCCTGGAGCGGGGGGGCTTAGGCTCCCCCCATGAGCAGTTCTTC
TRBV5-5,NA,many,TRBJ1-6,CASSPWAYNSPLHF,TGTGCCAGCAGCCCCTGGGCTTATAATTCACCCCTCCACTTT
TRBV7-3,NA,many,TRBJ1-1,CASSPRERDTEAFF,TGTGCCAGCAGCCCAAGGGAAAGGGACACTGAAGCTTTCTTT
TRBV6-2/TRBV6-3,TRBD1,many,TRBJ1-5,CASSQTGDQPQHF,TGTGCCAGCAGTCAAACAGGGGACCAGCCCCAGCATTTT
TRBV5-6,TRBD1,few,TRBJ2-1,CASEQGTHNEQFF,TGTGCCAGCGAACAGGGGACCCACAATGAGCAGTTCTTC
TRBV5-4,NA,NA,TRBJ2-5,CASSSKKEGSGETQYF,TGTGCCAGCAGCTCCAAAAAGGAGGGGAGTGGAGAGACCCAGTACTTC
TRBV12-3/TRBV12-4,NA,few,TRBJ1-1,CASSLWEGIGTEAFF,TGTGCCAGCAGTTTATGGGAGGGTATAGGCACTGAAGCTTTCTTT
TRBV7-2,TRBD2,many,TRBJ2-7,CASSLESGISGRSSYEQYF,TGTGCCAGCAGCTTAGAGAGCGGGATAAGTGGTAGGAGCTCCTACGAGCAGTACTTC
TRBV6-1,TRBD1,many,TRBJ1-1,CASSDPLGTGAGTEAFF,TGTGCCAGCAGTGACCCCCTGGGGACAGGGGCCGGCACTGAAGCTTTCTTT
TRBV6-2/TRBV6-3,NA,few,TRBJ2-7,CASGVEGPSYEQYF,TGTGCCAGCGGTGTCGAGGGGCCATCCTACGAGCAGTACTTC
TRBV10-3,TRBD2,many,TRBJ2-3,CAISDGAGGSNTQYF,TGTGCCATCAGTGACGGAGCGGGAGGGTCGAATACGCAGTATTTT
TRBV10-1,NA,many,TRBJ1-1,CASSEMRQGPAFF,TGCGCCAGCAGTGAGATGAGGCAGGGCCCAGCTTTCTTT
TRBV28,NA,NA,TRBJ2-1,CASSSASISNEQFF,TGTGCCAGCAGTTCCGCGTCCATCTCCAATGAGCAGTTCTTC
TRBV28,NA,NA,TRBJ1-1,CASRDRPVNTEAFF,TGTGCCAGCAGGGATAGGCCAGTGAACACTGAAGCTTTCTTT